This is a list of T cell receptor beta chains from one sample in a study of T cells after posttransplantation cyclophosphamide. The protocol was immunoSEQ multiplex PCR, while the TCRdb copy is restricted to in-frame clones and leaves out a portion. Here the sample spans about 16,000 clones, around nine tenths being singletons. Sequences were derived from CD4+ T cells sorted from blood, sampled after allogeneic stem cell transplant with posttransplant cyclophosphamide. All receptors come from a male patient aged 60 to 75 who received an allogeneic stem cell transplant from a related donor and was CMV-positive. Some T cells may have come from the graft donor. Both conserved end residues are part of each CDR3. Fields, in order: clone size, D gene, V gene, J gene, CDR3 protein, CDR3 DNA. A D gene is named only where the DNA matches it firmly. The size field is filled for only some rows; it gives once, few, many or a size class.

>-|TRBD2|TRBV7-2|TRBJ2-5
CASSLALAGDQETQYF
TGTGCCAGCAGCTTGGCGCTAGCGGGGGACCAAGAGACCCAGTACTTC
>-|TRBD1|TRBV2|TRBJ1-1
CASRKQGGDTEAFF
TGTGCCAGCAGAAAACAGGGGGGTGACACTGAAGCTTTCTTT
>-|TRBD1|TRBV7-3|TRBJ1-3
CASTSDPGQARNTIYF
TGTGCCAGCACCTCCGATCCGGGACAGGCGAGAAACACCATATATTTT
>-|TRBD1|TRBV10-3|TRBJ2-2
CAISESVRGRSGELFF
TGTGCCATCAGTGAGTCCGTCAGGGGGCGGTCCGGGGAGCTGTTTTTT
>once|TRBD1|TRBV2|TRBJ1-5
CASMQGANQPQHF
TGTGCCAGCATGCAGGGGGCAAATCAGCCCCAGCATTTT
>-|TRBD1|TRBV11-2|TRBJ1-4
CASSLGWTGDRPNEKLFF
TGTGCCAGCAGCTTAGGCTGGACAGGGGATCGCCCTAATGAAAAACTGTTTTTT
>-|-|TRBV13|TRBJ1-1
CASRGHENTEAFF
TGTGCCAGCAGGGGACACGAGAACACTGAAGCTTTCTTT
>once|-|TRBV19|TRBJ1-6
CASKAEDNSPLHF
TGTGCCAGTAAAGCAGAGGATAATTCACCCCTCCACTTT
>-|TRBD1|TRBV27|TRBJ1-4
CASSWTGSNEKLFF
TGTGCCAGCAGTTGGACAGGGAGCAATGAAAAACTGTTTTTT
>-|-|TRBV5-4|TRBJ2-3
CASSSTGADTQYF
TGTGCCAGCAGCTCCACCGGGGCAGATACGCAGTATTTT
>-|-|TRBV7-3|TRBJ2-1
CASSRGGAEQFF
TGTGCCAGCAGCCGAGGGGGGGCTGAGCAGTTCTTC
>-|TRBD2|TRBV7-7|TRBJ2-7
CASSLAVGGGYEQYF
TGTGCCAGCAGCTTAGCGGTGGGGGGGGGCTACGAGCAGTACTTC
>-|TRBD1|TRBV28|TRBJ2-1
CASSPGQGNEQFF
TGTGCCAGCAGTCCCGGACAGGGGAATGAGCAGTTCTTC
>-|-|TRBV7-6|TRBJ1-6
CASSRGGSYNSPLHF
TGTGCCAGCAGCCGGGGGGGGTCCTATAATTCACCCCTCCACTTT
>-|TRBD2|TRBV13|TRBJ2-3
CASSSGLAERTDTQYF
TGTGCCAGCAGTTCCGGACTAGCAGAGAGGACAGATACGCAGTATTTT
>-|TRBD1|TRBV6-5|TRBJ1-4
CASTDRANFNEKLFF
TGTGCCAGCACGGACAGGGCTAACTTTAATGAAAAACTGTTTTTT
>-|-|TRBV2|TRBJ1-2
CASREGIGYGYTF
TGTGCCAGCAGGGAGGGGATAGGGTATGGCTACACCTTC
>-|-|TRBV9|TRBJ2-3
CASSPYTRSTDTQYF
TGTGCCAGCAGCCCGTATACTAGAAGCACAGATACGCAGTATTTT
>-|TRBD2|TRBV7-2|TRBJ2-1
CASSLATGTSGGRGWFF
TGTGCCAGCAGCTTAGCCACCGGGACTAGCGGGGGGCGTGGCTGGTTCTTC
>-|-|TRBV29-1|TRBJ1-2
CSAKEGRNYGYTF
TGCAGCGCGAAGGAGGGTAGGAACTATGGCTACACCTTC
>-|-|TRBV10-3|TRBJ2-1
CAMGGYNEQFF
TGTGCCATGGGGGGCTACAATGAGCAGTTCTTC
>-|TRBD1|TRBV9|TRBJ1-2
CASSEEVRTGGSGYTF
TGTGCCAGCAGCGAGGAAGTAAGGACAGGGGGCAGTGGCTACACCTTC